Reported below is one T cell receptor beta chain. Its target antigen remains unknown. The sample is drawn from a study of CXCR3-negative and CXCR3-positive naive CD8 T cells (dated by TCRdb to the late 2010s). With respect to the entire study: In total, some 140 million TRB reads were obtained, corresponding to roughly 1.5 +/- 0.3 million reads per library. The diversity and physicochemical repertoire analyses included eleven to twelve donors pooled from two independent experiments. TRBV-TRBJ cluster analysis included naive subsets from about 5 donors and memory cells from 3 donors. Broad study findings and their caveats: Within the same donor, TRBV-TRBJ usage looked similar between naive CXCR3-negative and CXCR3-positive cells, but memory cells had distinct patterns. TRB CDR3s from CXCR3-positive naive cells showed higher hydrophobicity (lower Kidera factor 4), lower energy, and higher strength and volume indices than CXCR3-negative naive cells. Comparably high repertoire diversity was found in both naive subsets, whereas much lower repertoire diversity was found in memory CD8+ T cells. Freshly isolated PBMCs were used for most assays because CXCR3 expression partially decreased after cryopreservation. Because surface CD5, which has been linked to self-reactivity in mice, was comparable between naive subsets, TCR interaction strength was also inferred from TRB CDR3 physicochemical properties.

Each CD8+ T cell subset was flow-sorted in triplicate, with over 250,000 cells per subset placed directly into RLT lysis buffer. To exclude memory contaminants, naive CD8+ T cells were stringently defined as CD45RO-CCR7+CD27+CD95-. Peripheral blood mononuclear cells were isolated from buffy coats by standard density gradient centrifugation. A FACSAria III was used to flow-sort naive CXCR3-negative and CXCR3-positive CD8+ T cells. An RNeasy Mini Kit was used to extract total RNA from the sorted cells. The CDR3 runs 15 amino acids, cysteine and phenylalanine included. No DNA was logged. The germline V gene yields MNHEY for CDR1 and SVGAGI for CDR2. These reads were obtained on a NextSeq 550. The Human TCR Profiling Kit (MiLaboratory) was used to make UMI-labeled 5' RACE TRB cDNA libraries. cDNA synthesis used the entire amount of extracted RNA, and PCR amplification then used the entire amount of cDNA produced. The libraries were made side by side, with each library going through the same number of PCR cycles. The source study handled its data this way. MIGEC and MiXCR extracted about 49,000 +/- 11,000 unique UMI-labeled TRB cDNA molecules per library, requiring at least two reads per UMI. Each library averaged approximately 40,000 +/- 10,000 functional in-frame TRB CDR3 nucleotide clonotypes without stop codons. After each sample was downsampled to 5000 UMI-labeled TRB molecules, VDJtools was used to calculate diversity metrics such as normalized Shannon-Wiener and Chao1. VDJtools computed clonotype-size-weighted physicochemical properties of the central five CDR3 residues: interaction energy, strength, volume and Kidera factor 4. TCRdb reprocessed the reads, so every CDR3 protein sequence counts as one entry and DNA is not shown. The authors' filters were not applied to this entry. The sample table gives 110,000 or so distinct CDR3 sequences. The biggest ten clones account for roughly 0.35% of the sample.

The chain was built from TRBV6-5 and TRBJ2-7; TCRdb outputs TRBD1, but without DNA this stays unchecked. The sequenced material came from naive CXCR3+ CD8+ T cells from blood. This sample's cell subset or site label indicates: CD45RO-CCR7+CD27+CD95- naive CD8+ T cells expressing CXCR3 (TNR3+). The receptor was derived from a human donor in good health. Some clones in this sample may be carry-over from other donors' samples. The CDR3 region reads CASSYLRGAASEQYF.